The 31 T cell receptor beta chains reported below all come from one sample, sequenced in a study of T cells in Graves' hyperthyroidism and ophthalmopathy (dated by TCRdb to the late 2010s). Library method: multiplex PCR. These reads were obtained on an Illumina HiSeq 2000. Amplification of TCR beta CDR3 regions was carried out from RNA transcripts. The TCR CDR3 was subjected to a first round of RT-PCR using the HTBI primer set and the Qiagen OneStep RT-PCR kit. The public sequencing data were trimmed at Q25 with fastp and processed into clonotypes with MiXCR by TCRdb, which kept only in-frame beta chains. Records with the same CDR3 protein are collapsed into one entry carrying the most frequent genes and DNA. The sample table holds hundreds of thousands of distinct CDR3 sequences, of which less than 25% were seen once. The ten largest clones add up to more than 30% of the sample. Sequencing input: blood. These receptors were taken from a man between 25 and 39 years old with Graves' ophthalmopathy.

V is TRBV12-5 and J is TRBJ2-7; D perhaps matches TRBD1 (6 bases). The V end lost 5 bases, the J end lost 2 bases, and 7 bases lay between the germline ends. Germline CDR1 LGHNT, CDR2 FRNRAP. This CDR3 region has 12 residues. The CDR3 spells CASGPGAYEQYF. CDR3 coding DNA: TGTGCTAGTGGTCCAGGGGCCTACGAGCAGTACTTC.

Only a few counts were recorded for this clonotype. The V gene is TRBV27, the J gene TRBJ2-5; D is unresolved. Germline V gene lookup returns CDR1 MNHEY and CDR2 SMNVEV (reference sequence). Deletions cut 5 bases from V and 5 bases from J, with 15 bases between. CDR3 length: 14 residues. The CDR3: CASSPHLGGETQYF. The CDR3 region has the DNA TGTGCCAGCAGTCCCCATTTGGGTGGCGAGACCCAGTACTTC.

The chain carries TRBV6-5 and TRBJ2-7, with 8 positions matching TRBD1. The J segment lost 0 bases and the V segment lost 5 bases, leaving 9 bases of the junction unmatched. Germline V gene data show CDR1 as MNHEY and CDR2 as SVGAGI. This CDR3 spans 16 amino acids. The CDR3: CASSHAWDRSSYEQYF. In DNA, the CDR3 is TGTGCCAGCAGTCACGCCTGGGACAGGAGCTCCTACGAGCAGTACTTC.

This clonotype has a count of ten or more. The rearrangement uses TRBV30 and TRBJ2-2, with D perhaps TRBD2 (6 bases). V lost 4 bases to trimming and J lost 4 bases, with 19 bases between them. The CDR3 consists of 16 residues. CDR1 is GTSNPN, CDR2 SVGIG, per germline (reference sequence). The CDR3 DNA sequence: TGTGCCTGGAAACGGAGGGGCCCCCCGCCCACCGGGGAGCTGTTTTTT. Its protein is CAWKRRGPPPTGELFF.

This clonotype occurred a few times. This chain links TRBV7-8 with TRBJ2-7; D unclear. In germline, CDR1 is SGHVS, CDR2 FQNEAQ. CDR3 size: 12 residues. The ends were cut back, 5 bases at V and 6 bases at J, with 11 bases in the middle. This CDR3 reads CASSNGSGEQYF. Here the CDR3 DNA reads TGTGCCAGCAGCAACGGCTCAGGCGAGCAGTACTTC.

CDR3 DNA: TGTGCCAGCAGCGCCTACCCGATCTACGAGCAGTACTTC. Encoded protein: CASSAYPIYEQYF. The gene calls are TRBV7-2 and TRBJ2-7; D ambiguous. V was pared by 5 bases and J by 3 bases, with 11 bases between. The CDR3 loop spans 13 amino acids. The germline V gene encodes CDR1 SGHTA and CDR2 FQGNSA.

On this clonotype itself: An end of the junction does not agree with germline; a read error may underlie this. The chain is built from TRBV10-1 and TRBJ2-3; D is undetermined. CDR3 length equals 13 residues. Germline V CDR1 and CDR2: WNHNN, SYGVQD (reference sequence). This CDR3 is CASSERLRDTRYF. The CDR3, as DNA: TGCGCCAGCAGTGAAAGATTAAGAGATACGCGGTATTTT.

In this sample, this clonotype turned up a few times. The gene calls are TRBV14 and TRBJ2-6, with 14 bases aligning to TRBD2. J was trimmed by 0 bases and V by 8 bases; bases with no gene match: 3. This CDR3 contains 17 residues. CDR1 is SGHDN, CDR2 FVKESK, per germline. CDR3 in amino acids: CASQGTSGSSGANVLTF. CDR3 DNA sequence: TGTGCCAGCCAGGGGACTAGCGGGAGCTCTGGGGCCAACGTCCTGACTTTC.

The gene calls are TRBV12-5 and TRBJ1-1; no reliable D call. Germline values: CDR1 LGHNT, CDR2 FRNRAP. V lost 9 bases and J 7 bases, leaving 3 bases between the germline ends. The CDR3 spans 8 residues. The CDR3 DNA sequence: TGTGCTAGGGATGAAGCTTTCTTT. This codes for CARDEAFF. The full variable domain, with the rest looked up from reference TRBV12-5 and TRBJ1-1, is DARVTQTPRHKVTEMGQEVTMRCQPILGHNTVFWYRQTMMQGLELLAYFRNRAPLDDSGMPKDRFSAEMPDATLATLKIQPSEPRDSAVYFCARDEAFFGQGTRLTVV.

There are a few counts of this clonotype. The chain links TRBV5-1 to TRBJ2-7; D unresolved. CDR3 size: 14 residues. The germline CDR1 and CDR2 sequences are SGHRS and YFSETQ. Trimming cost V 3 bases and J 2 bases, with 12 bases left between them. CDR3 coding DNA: TGCGCCAGCAGCTGGGTAACTTCGACCTACGAGCAGTACTTC. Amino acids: CASSWVTSTYEQYF.

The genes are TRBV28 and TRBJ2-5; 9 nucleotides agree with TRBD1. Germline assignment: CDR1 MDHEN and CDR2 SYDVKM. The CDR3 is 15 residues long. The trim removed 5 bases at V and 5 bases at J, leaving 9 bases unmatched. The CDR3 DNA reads TGTGCCAGCAGTACCGGGACAGGGTGGCAGGAGACCCAGTACTTC. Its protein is CASSTGTGWQETQYF. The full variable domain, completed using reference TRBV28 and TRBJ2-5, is DVKVTQSSRYLVKRTGEKVFLECVQDMDHENMFWYRQDPGLGLRLIYFSYDVKMKEKGDIPEGYSVSREKKERFSLILESASTNQTSMYLCASSTGTGWQETQYFGPGTRLLVL.

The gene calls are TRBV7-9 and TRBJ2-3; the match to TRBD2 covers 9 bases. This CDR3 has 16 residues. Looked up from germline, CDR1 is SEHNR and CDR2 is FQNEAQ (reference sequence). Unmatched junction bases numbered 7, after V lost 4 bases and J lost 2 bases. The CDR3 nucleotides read TGTGCCAGCAGCTCCCGGGCTAGCGGGGTCACAGATACGCAGTATTTT. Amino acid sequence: CASSSRASGVTDTQYF.

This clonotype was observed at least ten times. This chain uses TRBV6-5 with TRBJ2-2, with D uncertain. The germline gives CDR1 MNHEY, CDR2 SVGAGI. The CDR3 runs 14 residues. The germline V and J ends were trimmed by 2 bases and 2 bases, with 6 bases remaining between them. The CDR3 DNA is TGTGCCAGCAGTTACGAGATCAACACCGGGGAGCTGTTTTTT. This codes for CASSYEINTGELFF.

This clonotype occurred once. CDR3 residues: CASSFDTGGRAETQYF. The CDR3 nucleotides read TGTGCCAGCAGCTTTGATACAGGGGGGCGCGCAGAGACCCAGTACTTC. V and J are TRBV7-8 and TRBJ2-5, with 8 bases that match TRBD1. The trim removed 3 bases at V and 4 bases at J, leaving 10 bases unmatched. Germline V lookup: CDR1 SGHVS, CDR2 FQNEAQ. This CDR3 contains 16 residues. Full variable domain (rest looked up from reference TRBV7-8 and TRBJ2-5): GAGVSQSPRYKVAKRGQDVALRCDPISGHVSLFWYQQALGQGPEFLTYFQNEAQLDKSGLPSDRFFAERPEGSVSTLKIQRTQQEDSAVYLCASSFDTGGRAETQYFGPGTRLLVL.

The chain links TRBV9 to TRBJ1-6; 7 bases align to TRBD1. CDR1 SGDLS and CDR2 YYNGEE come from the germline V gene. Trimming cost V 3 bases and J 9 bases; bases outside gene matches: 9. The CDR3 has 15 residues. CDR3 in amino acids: CASSAAQGQASPLHF. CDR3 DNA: TGTGCCAGCAGCGCTGCACAGGGGCAAGCTTCACCCCTCCACTTT.

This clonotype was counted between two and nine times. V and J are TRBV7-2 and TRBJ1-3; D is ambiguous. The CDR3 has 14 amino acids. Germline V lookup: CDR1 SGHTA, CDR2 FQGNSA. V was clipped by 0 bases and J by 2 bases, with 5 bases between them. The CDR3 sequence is CASSLAATGNTIYF. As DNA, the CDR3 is TGTGCCAGCAGCTTAGCAGCTACTGGAAACACCATATATTTT.

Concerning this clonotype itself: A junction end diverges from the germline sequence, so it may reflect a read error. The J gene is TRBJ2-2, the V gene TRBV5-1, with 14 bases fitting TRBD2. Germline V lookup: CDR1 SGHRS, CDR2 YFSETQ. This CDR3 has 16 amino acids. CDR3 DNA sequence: TGTGCCAGCAGCCCGACTAGCGGGAGGGGATCCGGGGAGCTGTTTTTT. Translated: CASSPTSGRGSGELFF.

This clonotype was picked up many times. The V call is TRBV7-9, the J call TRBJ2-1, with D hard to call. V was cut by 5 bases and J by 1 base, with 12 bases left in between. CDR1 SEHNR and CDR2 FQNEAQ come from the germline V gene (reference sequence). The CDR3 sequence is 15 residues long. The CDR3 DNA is TGTGCCAGCAGCCCGATCTTAAAGTCCTACAATGAGCAGTTCTTC. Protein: CASSPILKSYNEQFF.

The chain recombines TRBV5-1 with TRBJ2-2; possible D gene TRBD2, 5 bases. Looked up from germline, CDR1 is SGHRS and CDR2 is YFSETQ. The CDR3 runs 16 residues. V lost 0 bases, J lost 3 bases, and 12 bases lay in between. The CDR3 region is CASSLANSGYTGELFF. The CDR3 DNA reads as TGCGCCAGCAGCTTGGCCAATTCGGGGTACACCGGGGAGCTGTTTTTT.

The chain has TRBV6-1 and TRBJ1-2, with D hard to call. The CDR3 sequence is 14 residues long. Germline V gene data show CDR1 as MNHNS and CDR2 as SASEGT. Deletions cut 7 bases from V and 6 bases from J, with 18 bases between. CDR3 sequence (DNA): TGTGCCAGCATCCTAGCGGGCGAATGGGATGGCTACACCTTC. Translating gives CASILAGEWDGYTF.

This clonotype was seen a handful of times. The CDR3 here is CASRETGLADRTDTQYF. DNA for the CDR3: TGTGCCAGCAGGGAGACGGGACTAGCGGACCGCACAGATACGCAGTATTTT. V usage is TRBV2 and J usage is TRBJ2-3, with TRBD2 matching over 11 bases. The CDR3 contains 17 residues. The V gene end was trimmed by 6 bases and the J gene end by 1 base; junction bases not matched to a gene: 9. Germline V gene data show CDR1 as SNHLY and CDR2 as FYNNEI.

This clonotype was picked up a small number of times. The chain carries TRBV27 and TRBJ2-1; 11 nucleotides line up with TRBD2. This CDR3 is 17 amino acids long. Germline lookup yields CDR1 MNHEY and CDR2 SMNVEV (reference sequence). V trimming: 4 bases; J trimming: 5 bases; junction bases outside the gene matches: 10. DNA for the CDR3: TGTGCCAGCAGTTCTTTTGGAGGGACTAGCGGTCACAATGAGCAGTTCTTC. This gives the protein CASSSFGGTSGHNEQFF.

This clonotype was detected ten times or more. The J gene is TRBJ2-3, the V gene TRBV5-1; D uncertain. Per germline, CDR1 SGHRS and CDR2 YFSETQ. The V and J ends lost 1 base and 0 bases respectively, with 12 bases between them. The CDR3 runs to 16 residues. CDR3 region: CASSLFGRSSTDTQYF. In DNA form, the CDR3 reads TGCGCCAGCAGCTTGTTTGGCAGATCTAGCACAGATACGCAGTATTTT.

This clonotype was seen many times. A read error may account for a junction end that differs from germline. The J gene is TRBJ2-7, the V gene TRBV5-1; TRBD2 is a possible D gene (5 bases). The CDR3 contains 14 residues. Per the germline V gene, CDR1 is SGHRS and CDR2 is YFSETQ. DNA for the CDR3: TGTGCCAGCAGCTTGGAAGCGGCTTCTTACGAGCAGTACTTC. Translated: CASSLEAASYEQYF.

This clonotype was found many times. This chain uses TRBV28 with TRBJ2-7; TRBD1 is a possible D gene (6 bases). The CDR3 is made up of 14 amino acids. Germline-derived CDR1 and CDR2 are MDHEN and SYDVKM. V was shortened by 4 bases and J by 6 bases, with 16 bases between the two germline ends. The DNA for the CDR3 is TGTGCCAGCAGTTCCCCGGACAGAAGGTCCGAGCAGTACTTC. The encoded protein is CASSSPDRRSEQYF. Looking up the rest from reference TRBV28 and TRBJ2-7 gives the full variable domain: DVKVTQSSRYLVKRTGEKVFLECVQDMDHENMFWYRQDPGLGLRLIYFSYDVKMKEKGDIPEGYSVSREKKERFSLILESASTNQTSMYLCASSSPDRRSEQYFGPGTRLTVT.

The CDR3 nucleotides are TGTGCCTGGAGTGGACTAGCGGGAGGGCCCTCGGACGAGCAGTTCTTC. Translation gives CAWSGLAGGPSDEQFF. This rearrangement joins TRBV30 to TRBJ2-1; 14 nucleotides align to TRBD2. V lost 1 base, J lost 10 bases, and 9 bases stayed unmatched. This CDR3 is built from 16 residues. Germline lookup yields CDR1 GTSNPN and CDR2 SVGIG (reference sequence).

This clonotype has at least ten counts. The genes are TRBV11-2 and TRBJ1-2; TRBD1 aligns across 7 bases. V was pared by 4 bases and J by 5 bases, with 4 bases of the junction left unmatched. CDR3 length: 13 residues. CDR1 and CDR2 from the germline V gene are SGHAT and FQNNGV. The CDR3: CASSSGQKYGYTF. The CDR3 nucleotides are TGTGCCAGCAGCTCGGGACAGAAATATGGCTACACCTTC. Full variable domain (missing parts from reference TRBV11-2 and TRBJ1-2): EAGVAQSPRYKIIEKRQSVAFWCNPISGHATLYWYQQILGQGPKLLIQFQNNGVVDDSQLPKDRFSAERLKGVDSTLKIQPAKLEDSAVYLCASSSGQKYGYTFGSGTRLTVV.

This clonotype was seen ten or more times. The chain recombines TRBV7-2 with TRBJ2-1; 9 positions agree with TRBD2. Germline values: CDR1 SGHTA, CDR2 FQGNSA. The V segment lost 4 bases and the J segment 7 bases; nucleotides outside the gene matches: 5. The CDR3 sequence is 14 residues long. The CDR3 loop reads CASSWGLAKNEQFF. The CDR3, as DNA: TGTGCCAGCAGCTGGGGACTAGCTAAGAATGAGCAGTTCTTC.

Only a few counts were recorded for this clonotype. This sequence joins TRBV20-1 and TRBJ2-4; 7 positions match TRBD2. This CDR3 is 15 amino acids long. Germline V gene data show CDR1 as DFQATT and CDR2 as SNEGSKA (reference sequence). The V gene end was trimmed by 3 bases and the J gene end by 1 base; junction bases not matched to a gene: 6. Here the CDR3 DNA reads TGCAGTGCTAGTAAGGCGGGAGAGGCCAAAAACATTCAGTACTTC. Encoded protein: CSASKAGEAKNIQYF.

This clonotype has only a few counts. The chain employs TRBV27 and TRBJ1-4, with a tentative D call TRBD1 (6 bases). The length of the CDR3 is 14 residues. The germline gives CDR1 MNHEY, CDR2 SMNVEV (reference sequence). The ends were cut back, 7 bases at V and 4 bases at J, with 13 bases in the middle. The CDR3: CASTRTAFNEKLFF. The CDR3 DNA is TGTGCCAGCACCAGGACAGCTTTTAATGAAAAACTGTTTTTT.

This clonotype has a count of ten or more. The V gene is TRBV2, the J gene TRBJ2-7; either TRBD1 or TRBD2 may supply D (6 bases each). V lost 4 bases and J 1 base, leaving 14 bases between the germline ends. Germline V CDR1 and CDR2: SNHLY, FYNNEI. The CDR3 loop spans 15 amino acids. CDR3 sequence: CASSAQGRGSYEQYF. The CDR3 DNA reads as TGTGCCAGCAGTGCCCAGGGGCGGGGTTCCTACGAGCAGTACTTC.